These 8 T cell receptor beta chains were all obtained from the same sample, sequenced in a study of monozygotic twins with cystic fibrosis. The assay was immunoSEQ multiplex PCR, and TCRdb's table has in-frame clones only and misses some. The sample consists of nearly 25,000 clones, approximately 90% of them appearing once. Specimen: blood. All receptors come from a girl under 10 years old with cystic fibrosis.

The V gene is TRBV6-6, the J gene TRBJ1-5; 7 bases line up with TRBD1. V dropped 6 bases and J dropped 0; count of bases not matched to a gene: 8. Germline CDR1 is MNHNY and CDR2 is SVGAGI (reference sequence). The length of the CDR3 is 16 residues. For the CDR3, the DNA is TGTGCCAGCAGCCAGACAGGGTTGCATAGCAATCAGCCCCAGCATTTT. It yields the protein CASSQTGLHSNQPQHF.

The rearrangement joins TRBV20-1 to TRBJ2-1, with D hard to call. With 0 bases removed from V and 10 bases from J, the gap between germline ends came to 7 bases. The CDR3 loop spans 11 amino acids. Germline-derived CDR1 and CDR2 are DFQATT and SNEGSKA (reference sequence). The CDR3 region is CSARDPGEQFF. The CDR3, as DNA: TGCAGTGCTAGAGATCCCGGAGAGCAGTTCTTC.

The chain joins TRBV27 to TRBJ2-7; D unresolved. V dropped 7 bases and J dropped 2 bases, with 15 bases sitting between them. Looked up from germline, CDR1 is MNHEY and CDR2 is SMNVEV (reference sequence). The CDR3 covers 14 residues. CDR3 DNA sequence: TGTGCCAGCATCGTCTCGCGAATTCCCTACGAGCAGTACTTC. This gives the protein CASIVSRIPYEQYF.

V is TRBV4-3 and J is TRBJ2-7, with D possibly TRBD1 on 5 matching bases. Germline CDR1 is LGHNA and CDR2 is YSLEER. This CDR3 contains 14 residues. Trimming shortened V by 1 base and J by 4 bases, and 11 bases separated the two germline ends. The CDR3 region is CASSQGQLPYEQYF. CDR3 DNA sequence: TGCGCCAGCAGCCAAGGACAGCTACCTTACGAGCAGTACTTC.

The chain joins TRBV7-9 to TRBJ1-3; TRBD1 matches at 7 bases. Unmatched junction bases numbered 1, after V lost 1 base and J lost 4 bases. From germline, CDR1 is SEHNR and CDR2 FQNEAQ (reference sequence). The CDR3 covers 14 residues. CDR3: CASSLDRGGNTIYF. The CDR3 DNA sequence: TGTGCCAGCAGCTTAGACAGGGGAGGAAACACCATATATTTT. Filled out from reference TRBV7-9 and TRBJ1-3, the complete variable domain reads DTGVSQNPRHKITKRGQNVTFRCDPISEHNRLYWYRQTLGQGPEFLTYFQNEAQLEKSRLLSDRFSAERPKGSFSTLEIQRTEQGDSAMYLCASSLDRGGNTIYFGEGSWLTVV.

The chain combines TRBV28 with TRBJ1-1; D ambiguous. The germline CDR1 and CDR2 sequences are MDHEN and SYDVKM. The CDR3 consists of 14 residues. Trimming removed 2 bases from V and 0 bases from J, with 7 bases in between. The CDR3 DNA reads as TGTGCCAGCAGTTTAGAGGGTTTGAACACTGAAGCTTTCTTT. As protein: CASSLEGLNTEAFF.

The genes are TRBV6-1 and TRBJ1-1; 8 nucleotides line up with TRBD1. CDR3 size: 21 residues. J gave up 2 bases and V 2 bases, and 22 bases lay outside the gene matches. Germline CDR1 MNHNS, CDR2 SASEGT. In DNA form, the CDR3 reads TGTGCCAGCAGTGAAAGGAATTTCTTATCGGACAGGGCTGGGCCAAACACTGAAGCTTTCTTT. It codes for CASSERNFLSDRAGPNTEAFF.

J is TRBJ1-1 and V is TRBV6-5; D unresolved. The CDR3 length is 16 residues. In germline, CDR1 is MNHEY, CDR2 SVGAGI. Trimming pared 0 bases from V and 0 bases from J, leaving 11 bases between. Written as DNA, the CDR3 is TGTGCCAGCAGTTACTCGGGCAGACCGATGAACACTGAAGCTTTCTTT. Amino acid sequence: CASSYSGRPMNTEAFF.